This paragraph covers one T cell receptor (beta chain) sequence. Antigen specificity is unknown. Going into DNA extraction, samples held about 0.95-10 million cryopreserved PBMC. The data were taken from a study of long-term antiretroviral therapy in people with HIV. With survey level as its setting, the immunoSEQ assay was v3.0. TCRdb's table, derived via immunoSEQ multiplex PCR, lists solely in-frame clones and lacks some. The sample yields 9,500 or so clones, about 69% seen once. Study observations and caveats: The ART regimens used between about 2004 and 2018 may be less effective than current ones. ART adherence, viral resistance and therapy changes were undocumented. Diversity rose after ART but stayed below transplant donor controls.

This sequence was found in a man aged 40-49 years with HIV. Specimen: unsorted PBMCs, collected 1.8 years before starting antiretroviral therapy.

Here the CDR3 DNA reads TGTGCCAGCAGTGATCAGGGAGGCTATGGCTACACCTTC. This translates into CASSDQGGYGYTF. J is TRBJ1-2 and V is TRBV6-4; TRBD1 might be the D (5 bases). The CDR3 sequence is 13 residues long. V gave up 3 bases and J gave up 4 bases, with 9 bases separating them. The germline V gene has CDR1 MRHNA and CDR2 SNTAGT.